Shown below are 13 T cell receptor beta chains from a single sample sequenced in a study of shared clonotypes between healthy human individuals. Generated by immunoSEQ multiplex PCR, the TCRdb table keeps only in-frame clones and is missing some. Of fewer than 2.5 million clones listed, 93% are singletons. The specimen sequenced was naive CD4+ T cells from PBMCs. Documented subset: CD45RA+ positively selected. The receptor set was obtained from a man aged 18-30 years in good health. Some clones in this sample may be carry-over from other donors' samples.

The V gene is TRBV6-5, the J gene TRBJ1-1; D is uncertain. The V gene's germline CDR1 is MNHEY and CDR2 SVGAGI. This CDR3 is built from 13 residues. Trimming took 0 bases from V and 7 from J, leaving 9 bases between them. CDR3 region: CASSYSMGNEAFF. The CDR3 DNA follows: TGTGCCAGCAGTTACTCGATGGGAAATGAAGCTTTCTTT.

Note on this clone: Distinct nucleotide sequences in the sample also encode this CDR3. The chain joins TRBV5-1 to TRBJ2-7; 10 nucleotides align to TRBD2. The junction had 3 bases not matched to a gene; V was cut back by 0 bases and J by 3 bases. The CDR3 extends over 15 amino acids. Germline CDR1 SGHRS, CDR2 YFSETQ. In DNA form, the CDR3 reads TGCGCCAGCAGCTTGGGGACTAGCGGTCACTACGAGCAGTACTTC. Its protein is CASSLGTSGHYEQYF.

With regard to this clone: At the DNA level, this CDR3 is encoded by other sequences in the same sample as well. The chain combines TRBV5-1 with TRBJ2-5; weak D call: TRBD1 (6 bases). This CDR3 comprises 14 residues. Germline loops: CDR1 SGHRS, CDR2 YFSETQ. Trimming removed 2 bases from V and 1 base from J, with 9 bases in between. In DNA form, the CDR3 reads TGCGCCAGCAGCTTAGCAGGGGCCCAAGAGACCCAGTACTTC. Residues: CASSLAGAQETQYF.

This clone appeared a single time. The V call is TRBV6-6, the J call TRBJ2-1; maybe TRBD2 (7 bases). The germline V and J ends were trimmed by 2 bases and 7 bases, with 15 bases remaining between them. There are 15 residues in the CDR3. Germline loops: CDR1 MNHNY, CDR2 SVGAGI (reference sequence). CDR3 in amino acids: CASSYGGGRENEQFF. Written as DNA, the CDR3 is TGTGCCAGCAGTTACGGGGGCGGGAGAGAGAATGAGCAGTTCTTC.

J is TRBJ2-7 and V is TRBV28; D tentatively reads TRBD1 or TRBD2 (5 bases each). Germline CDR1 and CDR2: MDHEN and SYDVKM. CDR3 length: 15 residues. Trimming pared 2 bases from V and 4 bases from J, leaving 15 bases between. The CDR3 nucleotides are TGTGCCAGCAGTTTAGGGGGATCGGGCCTTTACGAGCAGTACTTC. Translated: CASSLGGSGLYEQYF.

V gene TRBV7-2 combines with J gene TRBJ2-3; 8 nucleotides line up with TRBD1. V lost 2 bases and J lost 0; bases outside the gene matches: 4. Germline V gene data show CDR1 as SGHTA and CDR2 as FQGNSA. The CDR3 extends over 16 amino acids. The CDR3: CASSLSRTGSTDTQYF. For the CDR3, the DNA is TGTGCCAGCAGCTTATCCAGGACAGGGAGCACAGATACGCAGTATTTT.

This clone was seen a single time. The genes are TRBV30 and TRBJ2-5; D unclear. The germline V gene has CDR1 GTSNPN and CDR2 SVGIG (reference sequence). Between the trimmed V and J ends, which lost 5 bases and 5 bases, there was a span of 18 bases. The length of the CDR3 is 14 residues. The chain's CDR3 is CAWQISWEWETQYF. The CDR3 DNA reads TGTGCCTGGCAAATTAGCTGGGAATGGGAGACCCAGTACTTC.

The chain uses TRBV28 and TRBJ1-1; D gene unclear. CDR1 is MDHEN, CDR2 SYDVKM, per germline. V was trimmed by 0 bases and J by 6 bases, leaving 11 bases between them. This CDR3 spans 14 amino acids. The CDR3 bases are TGTGCCAGCAGTTTATGGACAAGGGTGTCTGAAGCTTTCTTT. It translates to CASSLWTRVSEAFF. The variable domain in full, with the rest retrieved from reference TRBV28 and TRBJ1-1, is DVKVTQSSRYLVKRTGEKVFLECVQDMDHENMFWYRQDPGLGLRLIYFSYDVKMKEKGDIPEGYSVSREKKERFSLILESASTNQTSMYLCASSLWTRVSEAFFGQGTRLTVV.

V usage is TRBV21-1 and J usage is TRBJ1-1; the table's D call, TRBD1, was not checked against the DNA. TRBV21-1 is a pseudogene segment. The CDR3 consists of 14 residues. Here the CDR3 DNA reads TGTGCCAGCAGCAAAAAGGGTAGGGGCACTGAAGCTTTCTTT. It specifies CASSKKGRGTEAFF.

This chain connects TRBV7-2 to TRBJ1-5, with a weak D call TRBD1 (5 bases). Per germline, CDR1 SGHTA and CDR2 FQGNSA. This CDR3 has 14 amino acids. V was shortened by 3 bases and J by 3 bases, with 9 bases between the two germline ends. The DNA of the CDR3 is TGTGCCAGCAGCTTTGGGGGTTTCAATCAGCCCCAGCATTTT. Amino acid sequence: CASSFGGFNQPQHF.

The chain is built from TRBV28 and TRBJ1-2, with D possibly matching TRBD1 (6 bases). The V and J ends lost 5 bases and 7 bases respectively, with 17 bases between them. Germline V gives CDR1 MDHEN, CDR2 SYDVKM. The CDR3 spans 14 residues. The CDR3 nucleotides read TGTGCCAGCAGTCGCCCCAAGGGGGGCATTGGCTACACCTTC. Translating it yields CASSRPKGGIGYTF.

Here the CDR3 reads CATSRRYSGTVNEKLFF. Here the CDR3 DNA reads TGTGCCACCAGCAGACGGTACTCCGGGACAGTTAATGAAAAACTGTTTTTT. The chain couples TRBV15 to TRBJ1-4, with 7 bases identical to TRBD1. Germline values: CDR1 LNHNV, CDR2 YYDKDF (reference sequence). Trimming at V came to 2 bases and at J to 4 bases, leaving 10 bases not matched to a gene. This CDR3 spans 17 amino acids.

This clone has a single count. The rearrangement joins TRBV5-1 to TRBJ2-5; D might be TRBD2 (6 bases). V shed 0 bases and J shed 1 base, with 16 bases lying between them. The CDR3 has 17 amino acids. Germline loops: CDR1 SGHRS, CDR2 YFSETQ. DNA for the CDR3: TGCGCCAGCAGCTTGGACCTCCCACTAGCCGGCCAAGAGACCCAGTACTTC. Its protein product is CASSLDLPLAGQETQYF. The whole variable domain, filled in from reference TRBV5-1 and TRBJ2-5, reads KAGVTQTPRYLIKTRGQQVTLSCSPISGHRSVSWYQQTPGQGLQFLFEYFSETQRNKGNFPGRFSGRQFSNSRSEMNVSTLELGDSALYLCASSLDLPLAGQETQYFGPGTRLLVL.